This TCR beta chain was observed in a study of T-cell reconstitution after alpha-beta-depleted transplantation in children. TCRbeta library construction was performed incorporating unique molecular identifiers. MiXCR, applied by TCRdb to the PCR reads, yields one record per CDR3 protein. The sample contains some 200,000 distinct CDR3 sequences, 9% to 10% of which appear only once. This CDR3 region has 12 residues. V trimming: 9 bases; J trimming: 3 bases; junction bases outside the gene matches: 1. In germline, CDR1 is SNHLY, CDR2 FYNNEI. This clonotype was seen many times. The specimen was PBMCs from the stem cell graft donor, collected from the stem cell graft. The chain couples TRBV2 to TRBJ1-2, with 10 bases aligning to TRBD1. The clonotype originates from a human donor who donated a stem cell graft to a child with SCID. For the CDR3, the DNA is TGTGCCAGGGGGACAGGGGACTATGGCTACACCTTC. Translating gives CARGTGDYGYTF.